The present entry profiles one T cell receptor (beta chain) with its context. This record belongs to a study of PD-1 blockade in classical Hodgkin lymphoma. Autologous stem cell transplantation was followed by relapse in every patient, and brentuximab vedotin exposure varied. Assay: immunoSEQ multiplex PCR; the TCRdb copy retains only in-frame clones and omits some. The sample yields about 90,000 clones, 89% seen once. V lost 5 bases, J lost 8 bases, and 19 bases lay in between. Per germline, CDR1 SEHNR and CDR2 FQNEAQ (reference sequence). The CDR3 extends over 15 amino acids. Sequences were derived from peripheral blood mononuclear cells (PBMCs), sampled before the second cycle of nivolumab. This clonotype was sampled from a human donor with classical Hodgkin lymphoma. The chain has TRBV7-9 and TRBJ2-4, with D possibly called TRBD1 or TRBD2 (6 bases each). The DNA of the CDR3 is TGTGCCAGCAGCCATCAGACCCCCGGGGGCCACATTCAGTACTTC. As protein: CASSHQTPGGHIQYF.